The clone carrying this T cell receptor beta chain was seen ten or more times. The antigen is unknown. The sample originates from a study of early T cells in non-severe SARS-CoV-2 infection. Study-level information: Unpaired chains resulted from sequencing bulk RNA of unsorted whole blood. Study observations and caveats: VDJdb matching favored anti-spike CD8 responses, missing private and CD4 specificities.

Germline V gene lookup returns CDR1 SGHRS and CDR2 YFSETQ. Germline trimming cut 4 bases from V and 0 bases from J; bases unmatched to any gene: 9. The length of the CDR3 is 18 residues. Researchers attached unique molecular identifiers to individual cDNA molecules. TCRdb fed the 5' RACE reads into MiXCR, producing one record per CDR3 protein. The sample records 25,000 to 35,000 distinct CDR3 sequences, over 4% being singletons. The rearrangement links TRBV5-1 to TRBJ1-3; 11 nucleotides agree with TRBD1. The TCR sequence derives from an adult who was a healthcare worker with PCR-confirmed SARS-CoV-2 infection or an uninfected control (not recorded which). What was sequenced was whole blood. CDR3 bases: TGCGCCAGCAGCAAGGACAGGGGGCTTATGGGCTCTGGAAACACCATATATTTT. It codes for CASSKDRGLMGSGNTIYF.